A selection of T cell receptor beta chains follows, all from one sample in a study of blood T cell repertoires in COVID-19. Assay used: immunoSEQ multiplex PCR; TCRdb lists only in-frame clones, some missing. The repertoire has about 71,000 clones, approximately 90% of them found once; the top ten carry roughly 0.8%. The sequenced sample consisted of peripheral blood. Receptors were obtained from a woman at least 80 years old with acute or convalescent COVID-19. Each CDR3 is given with its conserved first and last residue. A D gene is named only where the DNA matches it firmly. For some rows the clone size is stated as once, few or many, or as a class when expanded; others skip it.

abundance	d_gene	v_gene	j_gene	len	CDR3aa	CDR3nt
-	TRBD2	TRBV5-4	TRBJ2-7	15	CASSWPGASGDEQYF	TGTGCCAGCAGCTGGCCTGGGGCTAGCGGGGACGAGCAGTACTTC
-	-	TRBV6-4	TRBJ1-2	13	CASSPEVGYGYTF	TGTGCCAGCAGCCCCGAGGTCGGCTATGGCTACACCTTC
-	-	TRBV5-4	TRBJ2-7	13	CASSENTGYEQYF	TGTGCCAGCAGCGAGAATACAGGGTACGAGCAGTACTTC
-	TRBD1	TRBV19	TRBJ1-2	17	CASSIISEGQGNYGYTF	TGTGCCAGTAGTATAATCTCCGAGGGACAGGGGAACTATGGCTACACCTTC
-	-	TRBV19	TRBJ2-7	14	CASSIDPSSYEQYF	TGTGCCAGTAGTATAGATCCGAGTTCCTACGAGCAGTACTTC
-	TRBD1	TRBV2	TRBJ1-5	14	CASRVDRANQPQHF	TGTGCCAGCAGGGTGGACAGGGCTAATCAGCCCCAGCATTTT
-	-	TRBV3-1/TRBV3-2	TRBJ1-2	15	CASSQSDTAGYGYTF	TGTGCCAGCAGCCAATCGGACACCGCAGGGTATGGCTACACCTTC
-	-	TRBV15	TRBJ2-1	14	CATSSRTILNEQFF	TGTGCCACCAGCTCCCGGACTATTCTGAATGAGCAGTTCTTC
-	-	TRBV18	TRBJ2-2	16	CASSRGQGANTGELFF	TGTGCCAGCTCACGGGGGCAGGGTGCGAACACCGGGGAGCTGTTTTTT
-	-	TRBV18	TRBJ2-7	15	CASSPSRQADYEQYF	TGTGCCAGCTCACCCTCGCGACAGGCAGACTACGAGCAGTACTTC
-	-	TRBV5-5	TRBJ2-5	12	CASSSVQETQYF	TGTGCCAGCAGCTCCGTTCAAGAGACCCAGTACTTC
-	TRBD1	TRBV27	TRBJ1-1	14	CASNRQGPNTEAFF	TGTGCCAGCAACCGACAGGGGCCGAACACTGAAGCTTTCTTT
-	TRBD1	TRBV19	TRBJ1-5	18	CASSIGQGQGDGNQPQHF	TGTGCCAGTAGCATTGGGCAGGGACAGGGGGACGGGAATCAGCCCCAGCATTTT
once	-	TRBV7-8	TRBJ2-3	15	CASSLGPLMGHTQYF	TGTGCCAGCAGCTTAGGTCCTTTGATGGGGCATACGCAGTATTTT
once	TRBD2	TRBV3-1/TRBV3-2	TRBJ2-7	14	CASSQGTSGYEQYF	TGTGCCAGCAGCCAGGGGACTAGCGGATACGAGCAGTACTTC
-	-	TRBV5-8	TRBJ2-7	13	CASSPVRLYEQYF	TGTGCCAGCAGCCCAGTCCGCCTCTACGAGCAGTACTTC
-	TRBD1	TRBV6-1	TRBJ1-5	16	CASSQDRGSSNQPQHF	TGTGCCAGCAGTCAAGACAGGGGATCTAGCAATCAGCCCCAGCATTTT
-	-	TRBV27	TRBJ2-4	16	CASSPQVAPTRNIQYF	TGTGCCAGCAGCCCCCAGGTAGCGCCGACCCGAAACATTCAGTACTTC
-	-	TRBV5-4	TRBJ1-2	12	CASSSGNGEGTF	TGTGCCAGCAGCTCCGGTAACGGAGAGGGCACCTTC
-	TRBD1	TRBV6-2/TRBV6-3	TRBJ1-1	14	CASSSYIRGSEAFF	TGTGCCAGCAGTTCTTACATCAGGGGGTCTGAAGCTTTCTTT
-	-	TRBV16	TRBJ1-2	15	CASSQSPAGYYGYTF	TGTGCCAGCAGCCAATCCCCTGCAGGCTACTATGGCTACACCTTC
-	-	TRBV28	TRBJ1-4	15	CASSLRGVRSEKLFF	TGTGCCAGCAGTTTACGCGGGGTCAGGTCTGAAAAACTGTTTTTT
-	TRBD1	TRBV6-5	TRBJ2-1	16	CASSYGRDRGRNEQFF	TGTGCCAGCAGTTACGGGCGGGACAGGGGTCGTAATGAGCAGTTCTTC
once	TRBD1	TRBV2	TRBJ1-4	14	CASNPTGGSGKLFF	TGTGCCAGCAACCCCACAGGGGGTAGTGGAAAACTGTTTTTT
-	TRBD2	TRBV6-5	TRBJ2-1	16	CASSYWGTSGSNEQFF	TGTGCCAGCAGTTACTGGGGGACTAGCGGGAGCAATGAGCAGTTCTTC
-	-	TRBV6-5	TRBJ1-1	14	CASSYSDSTTEAFF	TGTGCCAGCAGTTATTCCGACAGCACCACTGAAGCTTTCTTT